The clone carrying this T cell receptor beta chain occurred many times. MiXCR, run by TCRdb on the RACE reads, gives a single entry per CDR3 protein. The sample consists of tens of thousands of distinct CDR3 sequences, about 10% of them appearing once. The data were obtained in a study of human T cells and chemical hapten exposure. At the level of the study: Affected patients, primarily female, had alopecia areata, totalis or universalis.

Trimming pared 1 base from V and 0 bases from J, leaving 7 bases between. This CDR3 has 15 amino acids. Germline V gene lookup returns CDR1 SGHTA and CDR2 FQGNSA. Time point in this sample: pre-sensitization, week 0. Described treatment: therapeutic diphenylcyclopropenone sensitization with weekly scalp DPC. The authors' total RNA extraction used unfractionated whole blood. The sequence came from a man aged 30 to 45 with alopecia areata. Some clones in this sample may be carry-over from other donors' samples. Sequences were derived from whole blood, sampled in connection with sensitization to the hapten diphenylcyclopropenone (DPC). The chain has TRBV7-2 and TRBJ2-1; possible D gene TRBD2, 6 bases. CDR3 protein: CASSLETSSYNEQFF. The CDR3 DNA follows: TGTGCCAGCAGCTTAGAGACTAGCTCCTACAATGAGCAGTTCTTC.